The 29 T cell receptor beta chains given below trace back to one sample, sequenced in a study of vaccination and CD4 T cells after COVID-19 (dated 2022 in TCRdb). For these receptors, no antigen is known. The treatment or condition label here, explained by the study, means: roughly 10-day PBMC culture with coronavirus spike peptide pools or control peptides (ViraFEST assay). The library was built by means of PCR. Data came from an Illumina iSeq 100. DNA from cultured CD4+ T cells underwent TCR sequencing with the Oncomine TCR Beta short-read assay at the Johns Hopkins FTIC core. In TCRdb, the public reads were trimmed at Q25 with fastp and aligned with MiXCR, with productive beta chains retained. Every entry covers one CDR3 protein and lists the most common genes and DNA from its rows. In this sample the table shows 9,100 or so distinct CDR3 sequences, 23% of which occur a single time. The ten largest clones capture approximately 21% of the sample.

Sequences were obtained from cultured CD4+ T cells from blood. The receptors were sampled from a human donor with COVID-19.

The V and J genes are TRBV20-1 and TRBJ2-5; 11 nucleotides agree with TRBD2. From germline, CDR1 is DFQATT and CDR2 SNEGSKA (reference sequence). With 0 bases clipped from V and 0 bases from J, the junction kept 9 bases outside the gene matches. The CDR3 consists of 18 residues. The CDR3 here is CSARDLDLAGGYQETQYF. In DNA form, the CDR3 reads TGCAGTGCTAGAGATCTCGATCTAGCGGGGGGTTACCAAGAGACCCAGTACTTC.

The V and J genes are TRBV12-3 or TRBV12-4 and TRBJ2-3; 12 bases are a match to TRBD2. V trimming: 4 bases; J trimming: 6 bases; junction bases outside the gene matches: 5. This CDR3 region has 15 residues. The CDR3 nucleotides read TGTGCCAGCAGTTCTAGGACTAGCGGGGAGGATACGCAGTATTTT. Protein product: CASSSRTSGEDTQYF.

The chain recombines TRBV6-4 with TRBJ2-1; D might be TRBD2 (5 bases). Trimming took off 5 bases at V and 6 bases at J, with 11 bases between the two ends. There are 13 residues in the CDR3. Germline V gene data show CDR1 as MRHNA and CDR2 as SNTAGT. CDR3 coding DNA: TGTGCCAGCAGTCCCGGGGTAGTCAATGAGCAGTTCTTC. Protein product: CASSPGVVNEQFF.

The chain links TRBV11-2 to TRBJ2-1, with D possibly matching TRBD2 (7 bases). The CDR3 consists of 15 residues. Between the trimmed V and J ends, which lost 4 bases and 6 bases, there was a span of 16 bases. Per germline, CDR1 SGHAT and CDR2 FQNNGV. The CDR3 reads CASSSRGQSTNEQFF. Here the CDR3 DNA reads TGTGCCAGCAGCTCGCGGGGGCAGTCGACCAATGAGCAGTTCTTC. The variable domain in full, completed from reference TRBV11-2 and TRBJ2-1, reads EAGVAQSPRYKIIEKRQSVAFWCNPISGHATLYWYQQILGQGPKLLIQFQNNGVVDDSQLPKDRFSAERLKGVDSTLKIQPAKLEDSAVYLCASSSRGQSTNEQFFGPGTRLTVL.

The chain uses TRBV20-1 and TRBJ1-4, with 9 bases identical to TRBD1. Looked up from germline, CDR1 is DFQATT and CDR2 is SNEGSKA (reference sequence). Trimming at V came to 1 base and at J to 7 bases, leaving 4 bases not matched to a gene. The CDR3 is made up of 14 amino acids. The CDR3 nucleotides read TGCAGTGCTAGAGGGGGACAGGGACTTGAAAAACTGTTTTTT. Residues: CSARGGQGLEKLFF.

DNA of the CDR3: TGTGCCAGCAGCCGTAGCGGCCGCACAGATACGCAGTATTTT. Encoded protein: CASSRSGRTDTQYF. This chain uses TRBV7-2 with TRBJ2-3, with a possible D match to TRBD2 (6 bases). Trimming shortened V by 5 bases and J by 1 base, and 10 bases separated the two germline ends. CDR3 length: 14 amino acids. Per the germline V gene, CDR1 is SGHTA and CDR2 is FQGNSA. The whole variable domain, filled in from reference TRBV7-2 and TRBJ2-3, reads GAGVSQSPSNKVTEKGKDVELRCDPISGHTALYWYRQSLGQGLEFLIYFQGNSAPDKSGLPSDRFSAERTGGSVSTLTIQRTQQEDSAVYLCASSRSGRTDTQYFGPGTRLTVL.

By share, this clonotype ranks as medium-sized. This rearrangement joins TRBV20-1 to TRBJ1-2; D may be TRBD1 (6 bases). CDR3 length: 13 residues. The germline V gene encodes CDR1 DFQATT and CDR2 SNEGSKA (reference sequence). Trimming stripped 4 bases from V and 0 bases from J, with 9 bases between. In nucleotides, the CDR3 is TGCAGTGCTACCCGGACAGCTAACTATGGCTACACCTTC. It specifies CSATRTANYGYTF.

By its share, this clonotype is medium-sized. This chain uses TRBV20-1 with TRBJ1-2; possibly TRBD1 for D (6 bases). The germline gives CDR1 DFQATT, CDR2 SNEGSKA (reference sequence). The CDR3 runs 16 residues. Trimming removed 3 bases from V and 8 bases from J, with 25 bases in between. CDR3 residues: CSARVSSLTGRGGYTF. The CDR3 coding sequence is TGCAGTGCTAGGGTTTCCTCCCTGACAGGCCGAGGGGGCTACACCTTC.

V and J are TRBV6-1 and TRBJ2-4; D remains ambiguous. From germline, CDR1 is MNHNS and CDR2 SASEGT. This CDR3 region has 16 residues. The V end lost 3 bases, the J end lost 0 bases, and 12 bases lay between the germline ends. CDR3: CASSDNQKLAKNIQYF. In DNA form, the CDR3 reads TGTGCCAGCAGTGACAATCAAAAGCTAGCCAAAAACATTCAGTACTTC.

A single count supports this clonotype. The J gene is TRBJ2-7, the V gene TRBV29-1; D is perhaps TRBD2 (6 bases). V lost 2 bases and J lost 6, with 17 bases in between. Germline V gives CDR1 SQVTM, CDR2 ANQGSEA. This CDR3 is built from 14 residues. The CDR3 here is CSVELGLANGEQYF. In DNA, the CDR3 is TGCAGCGTTGAACTGGGACTCGCGAACGGCGAGCAGTACTTC.

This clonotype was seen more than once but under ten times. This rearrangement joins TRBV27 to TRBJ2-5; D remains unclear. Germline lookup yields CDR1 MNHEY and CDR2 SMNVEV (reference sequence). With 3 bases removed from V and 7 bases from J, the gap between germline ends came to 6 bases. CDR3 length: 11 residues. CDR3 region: CASSFRGTQYF. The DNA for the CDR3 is TGTGCCAGCAGTTTTCGCGGGACCCAGTACTTC.

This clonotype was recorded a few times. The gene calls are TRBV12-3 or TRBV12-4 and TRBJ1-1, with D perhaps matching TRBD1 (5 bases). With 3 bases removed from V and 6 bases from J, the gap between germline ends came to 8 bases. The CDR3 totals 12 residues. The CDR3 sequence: CASSFATAEAFF. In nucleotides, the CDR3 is TGTGCCAGCAGTTTTGCGACAGCTGAAGCTTTCTTT.

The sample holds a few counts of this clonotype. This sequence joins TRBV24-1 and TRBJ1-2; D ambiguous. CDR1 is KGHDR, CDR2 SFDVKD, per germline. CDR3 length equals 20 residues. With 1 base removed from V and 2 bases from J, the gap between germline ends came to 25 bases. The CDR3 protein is CATSDLSLKASAEMNYGYTF. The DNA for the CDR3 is TGTGCCACCAGTGATTTATCGTTGAAGGCTTCGGCAGAAATGAACTATGGCTACACCTTC.

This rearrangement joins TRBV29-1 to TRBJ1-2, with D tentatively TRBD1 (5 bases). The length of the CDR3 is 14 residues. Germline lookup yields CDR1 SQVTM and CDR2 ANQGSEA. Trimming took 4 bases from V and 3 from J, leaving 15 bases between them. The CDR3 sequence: CSVVGLGLYYGYTF. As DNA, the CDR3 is TGCAGCGTTGTCGGTCTGGGGCTATACTATGGCTACACCTTC. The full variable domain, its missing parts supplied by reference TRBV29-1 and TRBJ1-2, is SAVISQKPSRDICQRGTSLTIQCQVDSQVTMMFWYRQQPGQSLTLIATANQGSEATYESGFVIDKFPISRPNLTFSTLTVSNMSPEDSSIYLCSVVGLGLYYGYTFGSGTRLTVV.

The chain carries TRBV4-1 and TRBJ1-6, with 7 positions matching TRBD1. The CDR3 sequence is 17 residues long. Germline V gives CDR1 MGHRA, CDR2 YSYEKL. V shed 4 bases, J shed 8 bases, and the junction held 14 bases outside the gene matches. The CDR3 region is CASSPGGMTGRDSPLHF. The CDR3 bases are TGCGCCAGCAGCCCAGGGGGTATGACAGGACGAGATTCACCCCTCCACTTT.

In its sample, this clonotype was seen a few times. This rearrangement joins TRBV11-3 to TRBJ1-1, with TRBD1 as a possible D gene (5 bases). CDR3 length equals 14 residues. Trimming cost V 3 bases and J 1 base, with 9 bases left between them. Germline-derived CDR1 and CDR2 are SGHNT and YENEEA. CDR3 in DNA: TGTGCCAGCAGCTTCGGGGCCGAGAACACTGAAGCTTTCTTT. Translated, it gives CASSFGAENTEAFF.

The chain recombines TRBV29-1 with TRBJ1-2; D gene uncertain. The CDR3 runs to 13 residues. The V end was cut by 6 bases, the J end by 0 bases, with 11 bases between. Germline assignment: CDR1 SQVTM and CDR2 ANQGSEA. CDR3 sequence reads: CSVLSGPNYGYTF. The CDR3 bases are TGCAGCGTCCTATCCGGGCCTAACTATGGCTACACCTTC.

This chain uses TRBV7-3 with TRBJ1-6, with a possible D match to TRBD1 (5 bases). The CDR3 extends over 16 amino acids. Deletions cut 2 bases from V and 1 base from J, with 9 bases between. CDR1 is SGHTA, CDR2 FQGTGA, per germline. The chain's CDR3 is CASSLGGRSYNSPLHF. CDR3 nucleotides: TGTGCCAGCAGCTTAGGGGGGAGGTCCTATAATTCACCCCTCCACTTT.

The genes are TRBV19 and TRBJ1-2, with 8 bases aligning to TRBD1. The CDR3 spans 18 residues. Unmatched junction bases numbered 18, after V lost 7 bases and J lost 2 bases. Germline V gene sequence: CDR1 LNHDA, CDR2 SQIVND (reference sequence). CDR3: CASIDLFAGGAGNYGYTF. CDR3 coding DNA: TGTGCCAGTATAGACCTCTTCGCAGGGGGCGCTGGGAACTATGGCTACACCTTC.

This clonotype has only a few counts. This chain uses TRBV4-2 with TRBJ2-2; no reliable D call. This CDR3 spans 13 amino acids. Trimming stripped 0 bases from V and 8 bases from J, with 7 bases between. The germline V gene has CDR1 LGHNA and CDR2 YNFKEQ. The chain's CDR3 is CASSQDYNGELFF. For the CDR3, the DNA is TGTGCCAGCAGCCAAGATTATAATGGGGAGCTGTTTTTT.

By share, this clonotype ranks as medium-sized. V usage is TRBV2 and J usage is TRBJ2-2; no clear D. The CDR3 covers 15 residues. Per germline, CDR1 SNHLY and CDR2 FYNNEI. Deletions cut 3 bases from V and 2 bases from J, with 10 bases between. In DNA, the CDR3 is TGTGCCAGCAGTGAGATTAGGACCAACACCGGGGAGCTGTTTTTT. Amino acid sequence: CASSEIRTNTGELFF.

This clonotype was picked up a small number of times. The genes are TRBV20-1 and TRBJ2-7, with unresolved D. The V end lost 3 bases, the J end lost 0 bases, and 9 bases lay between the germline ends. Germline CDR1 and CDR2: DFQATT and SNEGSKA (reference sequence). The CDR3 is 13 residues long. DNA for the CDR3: TGCAGTGCTAGCGGCCGGAGCTCCTACGAGCAGTACTTC. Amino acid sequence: CSASGRSSYEQYF.

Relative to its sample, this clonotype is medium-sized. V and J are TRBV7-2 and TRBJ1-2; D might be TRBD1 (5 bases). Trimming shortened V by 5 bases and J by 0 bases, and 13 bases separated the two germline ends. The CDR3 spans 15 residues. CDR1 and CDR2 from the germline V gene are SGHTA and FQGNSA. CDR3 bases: TGTGCCAGCAGCCTCGGACATACAACTAACTATGGCTACACCTTC. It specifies CASSLGHTTNYGYTF.

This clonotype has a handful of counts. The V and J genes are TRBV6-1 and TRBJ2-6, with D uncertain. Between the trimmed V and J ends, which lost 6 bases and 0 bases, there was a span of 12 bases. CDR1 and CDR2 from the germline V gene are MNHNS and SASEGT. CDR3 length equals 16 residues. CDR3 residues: CASRVTGSSGANVLTF. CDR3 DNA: TGTGCCAGCAGGGTGACTGGAAGCTCTGGGGCCAACGTCCTGACTTTC.

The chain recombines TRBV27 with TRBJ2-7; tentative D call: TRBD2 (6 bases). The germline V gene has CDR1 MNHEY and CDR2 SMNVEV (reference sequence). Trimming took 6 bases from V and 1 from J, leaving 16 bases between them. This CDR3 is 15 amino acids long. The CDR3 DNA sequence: TGTGCCAGCAGCCCGGGACTGCAATTTTCCTACGAGCAGTACTTC. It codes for CASSPGLQFSYEQYF.

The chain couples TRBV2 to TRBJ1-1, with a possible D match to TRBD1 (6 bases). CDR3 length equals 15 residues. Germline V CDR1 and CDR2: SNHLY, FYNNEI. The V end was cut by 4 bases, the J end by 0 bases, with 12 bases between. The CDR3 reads CASSAGAGMNTEAFF. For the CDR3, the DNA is TGTGCCAGCAGTGCAGGGGCCGGGATGAACACTGAAGCTTTCTTT.

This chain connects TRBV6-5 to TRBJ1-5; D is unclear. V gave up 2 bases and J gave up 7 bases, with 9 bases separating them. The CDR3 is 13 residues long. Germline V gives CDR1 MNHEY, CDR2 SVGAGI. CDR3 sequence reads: CASSYIGGQPQHF. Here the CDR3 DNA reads TGTGCCAGCAGTTACATCGGTGGGCAGCCCCAGCATTTT.

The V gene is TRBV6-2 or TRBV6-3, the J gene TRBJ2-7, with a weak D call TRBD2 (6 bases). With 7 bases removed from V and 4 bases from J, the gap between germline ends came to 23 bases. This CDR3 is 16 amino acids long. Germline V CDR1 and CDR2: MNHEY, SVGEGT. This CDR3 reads CASTPEWGSGDYEQYF. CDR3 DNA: TGTGCCAGCACCCCCGAGTGGGGTAGCGGAGATTACGAGCAGTACTTC.

This CDR3 is CASGDRVATEAFF. The CDR3 bases are TGTGCCAGCGGAGACAGGGTCGCCACTGAAGCTTTCTTT. The V gene is TRBV7-2, the J gene TRBJ1-1; the match to TRBD1 covers 7 bases. This CDR3 is built from 13 residues. V dropped 8 bases and J dropped 4; count of bases not matched to a gene: 7. The germline gives CDR1 SGHTA, CDR2 FQGNSA.